This T cell receptor (beta chain) was sequenced for a study of blood T cell repertoires in COVID-19. Background on the study: Whether acute or convalescent, the COVID-19 samples came from the United States, Italy and Spain. T cells, B-cell-depleted T cells, or PBMCs provided the cDNA or gDNA that served as material.

The ends lost 2 bases at V and 5 bases at J; junction bases unmatched: 10. CDR1 is LGHNA and CDR2 is YSLEER in the germline V gene. The length of the CDR3 is 17 residues. Per the original methods: Nucleated cell counts were estimated from reference gene primer amplification. This table comes from immunoSEQ multiplex PCR, and its TCRdb copy is limited to in-frame clones, with some not included. The V and J calls and clone size were taken over from that table, and D and trimming were inferred from the DNA. The sample comprises tens of thousands of clones, roughly 87% of which are singletons, and under 0.65% rests with the top ten.

Sequencing was done on a sample of peripheral blood. The source is a man between 50 and 59 years old with COVID-19, enrolled during active disease. The J gene is TRBJ2-5, the V gene TRBV4-3; 11 bases map to TRBD2. CDR3 in amino acids: CASSQTWGTSGRETQYF. CDR3 DNA sequence: TGCGCCAGCAGCCAAACATGGGGGACTAGCGGAAGGGAGACCCAGTACTTC.